Below, 23 T cell receptor beta chains from the same sample are listed, as sequenced in a study of cytomegalovirus exposure and HLA in healthy donors. 60 Vbeta and 13 Jbeta primers were used in PCR. The method was immunoSEQ multiplex PCR; TCRdb's version includes in-frame clones alone and lacks a portion of them. The data contain more than 95,000 clones, about 79% of them singletons. The sequenced material came from PBMCs. These receptors were collected from a woman in her fifties or sixties in good health and CMV-seronegative.

The chain links TRBV4-3 to TRBJ2-3; D possibly corresponds to TRBD1 (5 bases). V was pared by 2 bases and J by 0 bases, with 9 bases between. The CDR3 has 15 residues. Germline CDR1 reads LGHNA; CDR2 reads YSLEER. Here the CDR3 DNA reads TGCGCCAGCAGCCAATGGGGCCCCAGCACAGATACGCAGTATTTT. Amino acid sequence: CASSQWGPSTDTQYF.

The genes are TRBV6-1 and TRBJ1-5, with D possibly being TRBD1 (5 bases). CDR1 and CDR2 (germline): MNHNS, SASEGT. The CDR3 covers 15 residues. V was trimmed by 4 bases and J by 4 bases, leaving 14 bases between them. The CDR3 nucleotides read TGTGCCAGCAGTGCCATCAGGGCCCCTAATCAGCCCCAGCATTTT. Translated: CASSAIRAPNQPQHF.

This rearrangement joins TRBV6-5 to TRBJ2-7, with TRBD2 matching 9 bases. The CDR3 spans 14 residues. The J segment lost 2 bases and the V segment lost 6 bases, leaving 5 bases of the junction unmatched. CDR1 MNHEY and CDR2 SVGAGI come from the germline V gene. This CDR3 is CASSLTSGAYEQYF. CDR3 nucleotides: TGTGCCAGCAGCCTGACTAGCGGAGCCTACGAGCAGTACTTC.

The V call is TRBV28, the J call TRBJ1-5; 7 bases are shared with TRBD1. The CDR3 loop spans 15 amino acids. The trim removed 6 bases at V and 5 bases at J, leaving 10 bases unmatched. Germline loops: CDR1 MDHEN, CDR2 SYDVKM. CDR3 nucleotide sequence: TGTGCCAGCAGGGCAGGGGGGACCTCCTATCAGCCCCAGCATTTT. Encoded protein: CASRAGGTSYQPQHF.

This clone showed up just a few times. This rearrangement joins TRBV18 to TRBJ2-7, with 10 bases that match TRBD1. The junction had 14 bases not matched to a gene; V was cut back by 2 bases and J by 7 bases. Germline V CDR1 and CDR2: KGHSH, LQKENI. This CDR3 spans 17 amino acids. CDR3 DNA: TGTGCCAGCTCACCATCGGTCCCGGGACAGGGGACGAGAGAGCAGTACTTC. It is translated as CASSPSVPGQGTREQYF.

The chain joins TRBV19 to TRBJ2-2, with D perhaps TRBD2 (7 bases). The CDR3 has 16 residues. CDR1 LNHDA and CDR2 SQIVND come from the germline V gene (reference sequence). Trimming took off 6 bases at V and 6 bases at J, with 20 bases between the two ends. The CDR3 protein is CASSSSGIQGSGELFF. For the CDR3, the DNA is TGTGCCAGTAGCTCGAGCGGGATCCAGGGGTCCGGGGAGCTGTTTTTT.

The J gene is TRBJ2-3, the V gene TRBV30, with 7 bases aligning to TRBD1. The germline CDR1 and CDR2 sequences are GTSNPN and SVGIG (reference sequence). J was trimmed by 1 base and V by 3 bases; bases with no gene match: 10. This CDR3 region has 16 residues. Here the CDR3 reads CAWRLRTGVGTDTQYF. The CDR3 region has the DNA TGTGCCTGGAGGTTGAGGACAGGAGTGGGCACAGATACGCAGTATTTT.

The gene calls are TRBV6-1 and TRBJ1-2; the D is unclear. The CDR3 length is 14 residues. Germline CDR1 and CDR2: MNHNS and SASEGT. V was trimmed by 1 base and J by 4 bases, leaving 10 bases between them. CDR3 coding DNA: TGTGCCAGCAGTGAAGGATGGCGGTCCTATGGCTACACCTTC. Encoded protein: CASSEGWRSYGYTF.

The rearrangement links TRBV19 to TRBJ2-1; TRBD1 matches 10 bases. Germline CDR1 and CDR2: LNHDA and SQIVND (reference sequence). The CDR3 covers 15 residues. V trimming: 6 bases; J trimming: 4 bases; junction bases outside the gene matches: 6. The CDR3 loop reads CASRGVGQGYNEQFF. CDR3 DNA: TGTGCCAGTAGAGGGGTGGGACAGGGGTACAATGAGCAGTTCTTC.

The V call is TRBV10-3, the J call TRBJ2-2; a possible D gene is TRBD1 (5 bases). The CDR3 extends over 16 amino acids. Germline V gene lookup returns CDR1 ENHRY and CDR2 SYGVKD. The V and J ends lost 7 bases and 4 bases respectively, with 19 bases between them. The CDR3 DNA is TGTGCCATCACTGGAAGGGGTTTGGTGGGCACCGGGGAGCTGTTTTTT. It encodes CAITGRGLVGTGELFF.

This clone was seen just once. The rearrangement uses TRBV4-2 and TRBJ1-1; 10 bases agree with TRBD1. The CDR3 is 15 amino acids. The germline gives CDR1 LGHNA, CDR2 YNFKEQ. V was pared by 1 base and J by 5 bases, with 4 bases of the junction left unmatched. The DNA for the CDR3 is TGTGCCAGCAGCCAAGGGGACAGGGGTCTTACTGAAGCTTTCTTT. This translates into CASSQGDRGLTEAFF.

This rearrangement joins TRBV28 to TRBJ1-4; 7 positions agree with TRBD1. Unmatched junction bases numbered 7, after V lost 4 bases and J lost 8 bases. The CDR3 loop spans 14 amino acids. CDR1 and CDR2 from the germline V gene are MDHEN and SYDVKM. For the CDR3, the DNA is TGTGCCAGCAGTTCGCCTGACAGGGAGGAAAAACTGTTTTTT. It is translated as CASSSPDREEKLFF.

The chain carries TRBV12-2 and TRBJ1-5. TRBV12-2 is tagged as a pseudogene. The CDR3 covers 14 residues. Written as DNA, the CDR3 is TGTGCAAGTCGCTTACGCGGGTGCAATCAGCCCCAGCATTTT. This encodes CASRLRGCNQPQHF.

The rearrangement links TRBV5-1 to TRBJ2-7, with TRBD1 identical over 7 bases. CDR3 length equals 13 residues. Looked up from germline, CDR1 is SGHRS and CDR2 is YFSETQ. With 5 bases clipped from V and 3 bases from J, the junction kept 5 bases outside the gene matches. CDR3 bases: TGCGCCAGCAGACGGGACAGCAACTACGAGCAGTACTTC. It is translated as CASRRDSNYEQYF.

This chain links TRBV7-9 with TRBJ2-3; 7 bases match TRBD2. V dropped 5 bases and J dropped 1; count of bases not matched to a gene: 3. Germline CDR1 reads SEHNR; CDR2 reads FQNEAQ (reference sequence). The CDR3 runs 14 residues. CDR3 sequence: CASSPRGGTDTQYF. The CDR3 DNA follows: TGTGCCAGCAGCCCCCGGGGGGGCACAGATACGCAGTATTTT.

CDR3 in amino acids: CASSQTGTLAYNEQFF. The DNA for the CDR3 is TGTGCCAGCAGCCAAACCGGGACACTGGCCTACAATGAGCAGTTCTTC. The rearrangement links TRBV7-2 to TRBJ2-1; possible D gene TRBD1, 6 bases. This CDR3 has 16 residues. The V gene's germline CDR1 is SGHTA and CDR2 FQGNSA. Deletions cut 5 bases from V and 2 bases from J, with 16 bases between.

Comment on this clone: Within the sample, other DNA sequences also encode this same CDR3. The chain combines TRBV19 with TRBJ1-5; D not certain. The germline V gene has CDR1 LNHDA and CDR2 SQIVND (reference sequence). The V end lost 5 bases, the J end lost 5 bases, and 13 bases lay between the germline ends. The CDR3 length is 14 residues. The CDR3 protein is CASSAGSKDQPQHF. The CDR3 DNA reads TGTGCCAGTAGTGCGGGGTCGAAGGATCAGCCCCAGCATTTT.

This clone showed up just a few times. The V and J genes are TRBV9 and TRBJ2-1; 9 bases are a match to TRBD2. CDR3 length: 15 amino acids. J lost 8 bases, V lost 0 bases, and 6 bases had no gene match. CDR1 and CDR2 from the germline V gene are SGDLS and YYNGEE. CDR3 in DNA: TGTGCCAGCAGCGTAGAGGCGGGAGGGCCTTATGAGCAGTTCTTC. This translates into CASSVEAGGPYEQFF.

This clone was seen a few times. This rearrangement joins TRBV19 to TRBJ2-1; 8 bases align to TRBD2. With 9 bases clipped from V and 6 bases from J, the junction kept 10 bases outside the gene matches. CDR3 length: 14 residues. The V gene's germline CDR1 is LNHDA and CDR2 SQIVND (reference sequence). The CDR3 nucleotides are TGTGCCAGCAGGGGACTAGGGGGGTCCAATGAGCAGTTCTTC. This translates into CASRGLGGSNEQFF.

Only a few counts were recorded for this clone. The chain uses TRBV14 and TRBJ2-1; D perhaps matches TRBD2 (6 bases). The CDR3 runs to 15 residues. Trimming pared 0 bases from V and 8 bases from J, leaving 14 bases between. CDR1 and CDR2 from the germline V gene are SGHDN and FVKESK. CDR3 sequence: CASSQDVLATDEQFF. The DNA for the CDR3 is TGTGCCAGCAGCCAAGATGTCCTAGCGACCGATGAGCAGTTCTTC.

The chain recombines TRBV30 with TRBJ1-6; D remains unclear. This CDR3 is 13 amino acids long. Germline CDR1 is GTSNPN and CDR2 is SVGIG (reference sequence). V gave up 3 bases and J gave up 9 bases, with 12 bases separating them. This CDR3 reads CAWRREELSPLHF. CDR3 DNA sequence: TGTGCCTGGAGGCGAGAGGAACTTTCACCCCTCCACTTT.

V is TRBV30 and J is TRBJ2-7; 13 bases map to TRBD2. The CDR3 has 14 amino acids. The germline V gene has CDR1 GTSNPN and CDR2 SVGIG (reference sequence). V trimming: 1 base; J trimming: 5 bases; junction bases outside the gene matches: 2. The CDR3 bases are TGTGCCTGGAGTGAGGGACTAGCGGGACACGAGCAGTACTTC. Translating gives CAWSEGLAGHEQYF. The full variable domain, rest sourced from reference TRBV30 and TRBJ2-7, is SQTIHQWPATLVQPVGSPLSLECTVEGTSNPNLYWYRQAAGRGLQLLFYSVGIGQISSEVPQNLSASRPQDRQFILSSKKLLLSDSGFYLCAWSEGLAGHEQYFGPGTRLTVT.

This clone has only one observation. The V and J genes are TRBV10-3 and TRBJ2-7, with a possible D match to TRBD1 (6 bases). This CDR3 comprises 14 residues. In germline, CDR1 is ENHRY, CDR2 SYGVKD. The V end lost 6 bases, the J end lost 2 bases, and 14 bases lay between the germline ends. The CDR3 is CAIRPQGSPYEQYF. Here the CDR3 DNA reads TGTGCCATCAGACCCCAGGGGTCTCCCTACGAGCAGTACTTC.